These T cell receptor beta chains were read from a single sample in a study of blood T cell repertoires in COVID-19. Here immunoSEQ multiplex PCR was the method, and the copy in TCRdb shows in-frame clones only, minus some. Of some 150,000 clones in the sample, 85% were seen once. The sample comprised peripheral blood. Receptor source: a man aged 35-49 years with acute or convalescent COVID-19. CDR3s include the opening cysteine and the closing phenylalanine or tryptophan. The D gene is left open where the match is weak. Clone size is stated in some rows and not others, as once, few, many or a class when expanded.

>TRBV5-4|TRBD1|-|TRBJ2-3
CASSSGGLRDTQYF
TGTGCCAGCAGCTCAGGGGGCCTGCGGGATACGCAGTATTTT
>TRBV28|TRBD1|-|TRBJ2-7
CASSLGTGLTYEQYF
TGTGCCAGCAGTTTGGGGACAGGACTGACCTACGAGCAGTACTTC
>TRBV10-3|-|-|TRBJ1-2
CAITGGQTFSGYTF
TGTGCCATCACGGGGGGGCAGACCTTTAGTGGCTACACCTTC
>TRBV7-9|TRBD2|-|TRBJ2-2
CASSLSRGLAGRYTGELFF
TGTGCCAGCAGCTTATCCCGGGGACTAGCGGGGCGATACACCGGGGAGCTGTTTTTT
>TRBV5-6|-|-|TRBJ2-2
CASTFSPGLGTGELFF
TGTGCCAGCACCTTCTCACCGGGTCTTGGAACCGGGGAGCTGTTTTTT
>TRBV19|-|-|TRBJ1-4
CASIREGRSNEKLFF
TGTGCCAGTATCAGGGAAGGACGGAGTAATGAAAAACTGTTTTTT
>TRBV5-4|-|-|TRBJ1-6
CASSLDSLGDTLHF
TGTGCCAGCAGCTTGGACTCGTTGGGCGACACCCTCCACTTT
>TRBV18|-|once|TRBJ1-5
CASSPGAGNNQPQHF
TGTGCCAGCTCACCAGGGGCGGGAAACAATCAGCCCCAGCATTTT
>TRBV2|-|-|TRBJ2-2
CASRTVLNTGELFF
TGTGCCAGCAGGACAGTACTGAACACCGGGGAGCTGTTTTTT
>TRBV27|-|-|TRBJ2-7
CASSFQGNEQYF
TGTGCCAGCAGTTTCCAGGGAAACGAGCAGTACTTC
>TRBV7-6|-|-|TRBJ2-3
CASSLGAGFQKDTQYF
TGTGCCAGCAGCTTAGGAGCGGGCTTCCAGAAAGATACGCAGTATTTT
>TRBV7-3|-|-|TRBJ2-3
CASSLDTTDTQYF
TGTGCCAGCAGCTTGGACACTACAGATACGCAGTATTTT
>TRBV19|-|-|TRBJ1-1
CASSILSGTEAFF
TGTGCCAGTAGTATACTCAGCGGGACTGAAGCTTTCTTT
>TRBV7-9|-|-|TRBJ2-7
CASSHWAGNPDEQYF
TGTGCCAGCAGCCATTGGGCAGGGAACCCTGACGAGCAGTACTTC
>TRBV18|TRBD1|-|TRBJ1-2
CASSSGQSYGYTF
TGTGCCAGCTCTTCGGGACAGAGCTATGGCTACACCTTC
>TRBV11-2|-|-|TRBJ1-1
CASSLSGGSSSTEAFF
TGTGCCAGCAGCTTATCGGGGGGCTCCTCGAGCACTGAAGCTTTCTTT
>TRBV9|TRBD1|once|TRBJ1-1
CASSVEGQDNTEAFF
TGTGCCAGCAGCGTAGAGGGACAGGATAACACTGAAGCTTTCTTT
>TRBV9|TRBD1|-|TRBJ2-5
CASSPQGALGETQYF
TGTGCCAGCAGTCCGCAGGGGGCTCTCGGGGAGACCCAGTACTTC
>TRBV20-1|TRBD2|few|TRBJ2-7
CSASFSGTYEQYF
TGCAGTGCTAGTTTTAGCGGGACCTACGAGCAGTACTTC
>TRBV19|-|-|TRBJ1-2
CASSTRGGNYGYTF
TGTGCCAGTAGCACCCGAGGTGGGAACTATGGCTACACCTTC
>TRBV12-3/TRBV12-4|-|once|TRBJ1-1
CASSLGGNTEAFF
TGTGCCAGCAGTTTGGGGGGAAATACTGAAGCTTTCTTT
>TRBV4-1|-|-|TRBJ2-1
CASSQDRDSYNEQFF
TGCGCCAGCAGCCAAGACCGAGACAGTTACAATGAGCAGTTCTTC
>TRBV12-3/TRBV12-4|-|-|TRBJ1-1
CASSRGGNTEAFF
TGTGCCAGCAGTCGGGGGGGTAACACTGAAGCTTTCTTT
>TRBV23-1|-|-|TRBJ2-7
CASSQSFF
TGCGCCAGCAGTCAATCCTTCTTC
>TRBV28|TRBD1|once|TRBJ2-7
CASNDRGTYEQYF
TGTGCCAGCAACGACAGGGGGACCTACGAGCAGTACTTC
>TRBV10-3|TRBD1|few|TRBJ1-2
CAISARGNGYTF
TGTGCCATCAGCGCCAGGGGGAATGGCTACACCTTC
>TRBV3-1/TRBV3-2|-|-|TRBJ1-1
CASSFGLEAFF
TGTGCCAGCAGCTTTGGGCTTGAAGCTTTCTTT
>TRBV7-7|TRBD2|-|TRBJ2-3
CASSLEAGREQYF
TGTGCCAGCAGCTTAGAGGCAGGGAGGGAGCAGTATTTT
>TRBV5-1|TRBD2|-|TRBJ2-1
CASSYGAGVYNEQFF
TGCGCCAGCAGCTATGGTGCGGGGGTCTACAATGAGCAGTTCTTC
>TRBV7-8|TRBD1|-|TRBJ1-4
CASSPRTGYNEKLFF
TGTGCCAGCAGCCCTAGGACAGGGTATAATGAAAAACTGTTTTTT
>TRBV7-6|-|-|TRBJ1-4
CASSARDFSSEKLFF
TGTGCCAGCAGCGCGCGGGATTTCTCCAGTGAAAAACTGTTTTTT
>TRBV11-2|TRBD1|-|TRBJ1-3
CASSSGQVENTIYF
TGTGCCAGCAGCTCCGGACAGGTGGAAAACACCATATATTTT
>TRBV21-1|-|-|TRBJ2-1
CASSKAGDRGQNEQFF
TGTGCCAGCAGCAAAGCGGGGGACAGGGGGCAGAATGAGCAGTTCTTC
>TRBV11-3|TRBD2|-|TRBJ2-1
CASSLDSRGGRLTSSYNEQFF
TGTGCCAGCAGCTTAGACTCCCGGGGGGGCCGACTCACGAGCTCCTACAATGAGCAGTTCTTC
>TRBV2|-|-|TRBJ1-5
CASSGGQTGNQPQHF
TGTGCCAGCAGTGGCGGGCAGACGGGCAATCAGCCCCAGCATTTT
>TRBV5-1|TRBD2|-|TRBJ2-1
CASSELIAGGFSYNEQFF
TGCGCCAGCAGCGAACTTATAGCGGGGGGTTTCTCCTACAATGAGCAGTTCTTC
>TRBV5-1|TRBD2|-|TRBJ2-1
CASSREAGGSENEQFF
TGCGCCAGCAGCCGGGAGGCGGGGGGGTCAGAGAATGAGCAGTTCTTC
>TRBV5-1|-|-|TRBJ2-1
CASSPTGTPSYNEQFF
TGCGCCAGCAGTCCTACCGGGACACCCTCCTACAATGAGCAGTTCTTC
>TRBV19|TRBD1|once|TRBJ2-1
CASSPDRGRSEQFF
TGTGCCAGTAGTCCGGACAGGGGGCGGAGTGAGCAGTTCTTC
>TRBV7-9|TRBD1|-|TRBJ2-7
CASSGQGAVNEQYF
TGTGCCAGCAGCGGGCAGGGGGCTGTTAACGAGCAGTACTTC
>TRBV5-1|TRBD1|-|TRBJ1-1
CASRSGTGSTEAFF
TGCGCCAGCAGATCCGGGACAGGGAGCACTGAAGCTTTCTTT
>TRBV2|-|-|TRBJ1-2
CASSELQGHYGYTF
TGTGCCAGCAGTGAATTACAGGGCCACTATGGCTACACCTTC
>TRBV5-4|-|-|TRBJ1-2
CASRQPWGDYGYTF
TGTGCCAGCAGGCAGCCTTGGGGGGACTATGGCTACACCTTC
>TRBV7-2|-|once|TRBJ2-7
CASSSPGRLGSYEQYF
TGTGCCAGCAGCTCCCCGGGGAGGTTGGGCTCCTACGAGCAGTACTTC
>TRBV7-6|-|-|TRBJ2-7
CASGGGAHEQYF
TGTGCCAGCGGCGGAGGGGCCCACGAGCAGTACTTC